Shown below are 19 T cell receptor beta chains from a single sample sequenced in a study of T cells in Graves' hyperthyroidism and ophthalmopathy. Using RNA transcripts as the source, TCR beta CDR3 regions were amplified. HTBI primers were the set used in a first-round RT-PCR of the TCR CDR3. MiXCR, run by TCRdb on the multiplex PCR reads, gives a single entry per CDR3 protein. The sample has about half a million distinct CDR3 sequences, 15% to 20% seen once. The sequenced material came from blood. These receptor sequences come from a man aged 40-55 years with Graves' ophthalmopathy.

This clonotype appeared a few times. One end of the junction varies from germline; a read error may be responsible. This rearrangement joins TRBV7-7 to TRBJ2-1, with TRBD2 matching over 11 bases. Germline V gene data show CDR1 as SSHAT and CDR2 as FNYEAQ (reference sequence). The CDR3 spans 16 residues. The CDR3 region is CASSLAPGTSGNEQFF. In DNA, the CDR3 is TGTGCTAGCAGCTTAGCGCCCGGGACTAGCGGCAATGAGCAGTTCTTC.

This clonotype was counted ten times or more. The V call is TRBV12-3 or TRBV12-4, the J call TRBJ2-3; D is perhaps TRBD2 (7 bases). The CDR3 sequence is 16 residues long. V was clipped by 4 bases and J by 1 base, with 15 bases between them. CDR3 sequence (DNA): TGTGCCAGCAGTTCTTGGGGGGGCCGAGGCACAGATACGCAGTATTTT. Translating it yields CASSSWGGRGTDTQYF.

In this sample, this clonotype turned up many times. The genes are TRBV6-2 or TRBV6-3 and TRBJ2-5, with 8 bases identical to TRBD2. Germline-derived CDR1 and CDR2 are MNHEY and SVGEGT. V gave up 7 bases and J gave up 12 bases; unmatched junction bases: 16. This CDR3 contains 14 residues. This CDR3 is CASTPASAGGFKYF. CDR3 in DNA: TGTGCCAGCACCCCCGCCTCTGCGGGAGGTTTCAAGTACTTC.

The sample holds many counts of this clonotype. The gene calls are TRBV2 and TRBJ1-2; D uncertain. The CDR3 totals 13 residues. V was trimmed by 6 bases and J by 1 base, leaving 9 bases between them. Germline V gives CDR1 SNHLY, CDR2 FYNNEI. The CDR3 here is CASSGLNNYGYTF. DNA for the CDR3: TGTGCCAGCAGCGGACTGAATAACTATGGCTACACCTTC. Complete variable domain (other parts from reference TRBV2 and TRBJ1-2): EPEVTQTPSHQVTQMGQEVILRCVPISNHLYFYWYRQILGQKVEFLVSFYNNEISEKSEIFDDQFSVERPDGSNFTLKIRSTKLEDSAMYFCASSGLNNYGYTFGSGTRLTVV.

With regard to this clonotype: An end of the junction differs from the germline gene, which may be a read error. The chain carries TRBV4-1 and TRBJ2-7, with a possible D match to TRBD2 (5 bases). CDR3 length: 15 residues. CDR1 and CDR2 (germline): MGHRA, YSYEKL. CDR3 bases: TGCGCCAGCAGCCAAGATCTCCCTAGCTCCCACGAGCAGTACTTC. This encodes CASSQDLPSSHEQYF.

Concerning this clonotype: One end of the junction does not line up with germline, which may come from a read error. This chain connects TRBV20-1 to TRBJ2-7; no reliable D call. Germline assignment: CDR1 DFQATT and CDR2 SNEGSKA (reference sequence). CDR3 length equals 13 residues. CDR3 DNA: TGCAGTGCTAGCTCCTCTCCACCCTACGAGCGGTACTTC. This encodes CSASSSPPYERYF.

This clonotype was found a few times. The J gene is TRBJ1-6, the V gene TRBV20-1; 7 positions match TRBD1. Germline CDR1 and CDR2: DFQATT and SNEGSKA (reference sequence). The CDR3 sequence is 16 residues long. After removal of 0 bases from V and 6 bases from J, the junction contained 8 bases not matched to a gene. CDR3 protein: CSAREGVGGLNSPLHF. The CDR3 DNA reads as TGCAGTGCTAGAGAGGGGGTAGGGGGCCTTAATTCACCCCTCCACTTT.

The DNA of the CDR3 is TGTGCCAGCAGCGCGGCCCTTAATGAAAAACTGTTTTTT. This gives the protein CASSAALNEKLFF. This chain joins TRBV9 and TRBJ1-4; D uncertain. There are 13 residues in the CDR3. V was cut by 3 bases and J by 4 bases, with 7 bases left in between. The germline gives CDR1 SGDLS, CDR2 YYNGEE. Supplemented by reference TRBV9 and TRBJ1-4, the full variable domain reads DSGVTQTPKHLITATGQRVTLRCSPRSGDLSVYWYQQSLDQGLQFLIQYYNGEERAKGNILERFSAQQFPDLHSELNLSSLELGDSALYFCASSAALNEKLFFGSGTQLSVL.

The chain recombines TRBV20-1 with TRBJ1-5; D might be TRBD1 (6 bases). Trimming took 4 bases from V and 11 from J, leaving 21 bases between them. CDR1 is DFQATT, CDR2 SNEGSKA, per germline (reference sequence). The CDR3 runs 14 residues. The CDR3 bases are TGCAGTGCTACCCGAGGGGGGTCCCCTGAAGCCCAGCATTTT. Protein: CSATRGGSPEAQHF.

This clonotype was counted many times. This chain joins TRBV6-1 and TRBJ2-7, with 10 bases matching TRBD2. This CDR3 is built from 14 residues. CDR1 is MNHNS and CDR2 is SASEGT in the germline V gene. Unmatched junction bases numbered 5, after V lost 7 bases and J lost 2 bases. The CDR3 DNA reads TGTGCCAGCACCAGGACTAGCGGTCCCTACGAGCAGTACTTC. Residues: CASTRTSGPYEQYF.

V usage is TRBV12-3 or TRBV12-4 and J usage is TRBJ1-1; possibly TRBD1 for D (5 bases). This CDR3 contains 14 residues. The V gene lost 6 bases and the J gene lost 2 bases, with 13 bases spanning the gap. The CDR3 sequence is CASRVQEVNTEAFF. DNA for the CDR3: TGTGCCAGCAGGGTACAGGAAGTCAACACTGAAGCTTTCTTT.

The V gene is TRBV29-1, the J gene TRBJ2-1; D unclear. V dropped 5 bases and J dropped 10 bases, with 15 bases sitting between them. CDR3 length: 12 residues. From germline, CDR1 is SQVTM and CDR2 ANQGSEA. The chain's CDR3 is CSVRPRQWEQFF. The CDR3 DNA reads TGCAGCGTTCGTCCTCGCCAATGGGAGCAGTTCTTC.

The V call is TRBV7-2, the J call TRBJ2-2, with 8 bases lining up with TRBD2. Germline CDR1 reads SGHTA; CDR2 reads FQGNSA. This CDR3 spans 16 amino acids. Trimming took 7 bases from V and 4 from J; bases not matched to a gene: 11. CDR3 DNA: TGTGCCAGCACTCCCCCGGGGGGGCGGGGCACCGGGGAGCTGTTTTTT. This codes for CASTPPGGRGTGELFF.

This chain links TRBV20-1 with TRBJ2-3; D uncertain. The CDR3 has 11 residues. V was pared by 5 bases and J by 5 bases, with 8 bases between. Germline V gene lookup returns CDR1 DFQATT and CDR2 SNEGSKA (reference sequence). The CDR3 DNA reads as TGCAGTGCTCCCTACAGAGATACGCAGTATTTT. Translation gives CSAPYRDTQYF.

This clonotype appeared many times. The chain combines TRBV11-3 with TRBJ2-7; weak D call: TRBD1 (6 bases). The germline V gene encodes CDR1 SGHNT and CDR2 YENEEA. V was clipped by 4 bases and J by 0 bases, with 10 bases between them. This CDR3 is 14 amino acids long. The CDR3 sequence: CASSSRDNSYEQYF. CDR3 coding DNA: TGTGCCAGCAGCTCCCGGGACAACTCCTACGAGCAGTACTTC.

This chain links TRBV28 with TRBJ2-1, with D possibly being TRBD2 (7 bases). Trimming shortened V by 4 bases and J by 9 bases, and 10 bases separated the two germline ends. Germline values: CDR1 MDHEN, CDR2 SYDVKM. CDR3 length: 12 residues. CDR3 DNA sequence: TGTGCCAGCAGTTGGGGGGGGGCTGAGCAGTTCTTC. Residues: CASSWGGAEQFF.

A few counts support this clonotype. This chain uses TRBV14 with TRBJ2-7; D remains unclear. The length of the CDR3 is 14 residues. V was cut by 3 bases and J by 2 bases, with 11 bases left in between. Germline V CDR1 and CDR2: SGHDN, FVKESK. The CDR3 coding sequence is TGTGCCAGCAGCCAGGGCTGGGCAGCCTACGAGCAGTACTTC. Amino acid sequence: CASSQGWAAYEQYF.

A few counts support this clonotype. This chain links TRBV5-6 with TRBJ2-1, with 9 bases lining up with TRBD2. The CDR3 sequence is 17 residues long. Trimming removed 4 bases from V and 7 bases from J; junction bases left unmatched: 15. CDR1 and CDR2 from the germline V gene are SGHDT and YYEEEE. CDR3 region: CASSHTTLAGPRNEQFF. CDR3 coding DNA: TGTGCCAGCAGCCACACGACTCTAGCGGGGCCCAGGAATGAGCAGTTCTTC.

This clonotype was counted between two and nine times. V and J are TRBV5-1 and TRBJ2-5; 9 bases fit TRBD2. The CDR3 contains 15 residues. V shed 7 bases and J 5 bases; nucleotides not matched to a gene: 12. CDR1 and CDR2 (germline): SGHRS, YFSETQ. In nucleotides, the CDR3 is TGCGCCAGCCACGGGGTAGCGGGGGTCGGGGAGACCCAGTACTTC. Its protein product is CASHGVAGVGETQYF.